Sequencing of this T cell receptor (beta chain) was carried out in a study of blood T cell repertoires in COVID-19. Clones were read by immunoSEQ multiplex PCR, and TCRdb kept only the in-frame ones, dropping some. The data contain about 120,000 clones, around 83% of them singletons. This clone was detected only once. This clonotype originated in a woman aged 30 to 39 who had recovered from COVID-19. The specimen was PBMCs or T cells enriched from blood (not recorded which).

In DNA, the CDR3 is TGTGCTAGTGGTTTGGTACCCCGGGTAGCGGGAGGCCATAAGAGCTCCTACAATGAGCAGTTCTTC. Residues: CASGLVPRVAGGHKSSYNEQFF. The chain joins TRBV12-5 to TRBJ2-1; 10 positions agree with TRBD2. Germline V CDR1 and CDR2: LGHNT, FRNRAP. With 0 bases clipped from V and 0 bases from J, the junction kept 17 bases outside the gene matches. The CDR3 length is 22 residues.